The rows below give T cell receptor beta chains drawn from one sample of a study of T cell changes during pregnancy in multiple sclerosis. Profiling relied on immunoSEQ multiplex PCR, and the TCRdb table lists in-frame clones only, not all of them. The sample contains about 75,000 clones, over 85% of which appear only once. Here the sequenced sample was CD4+ T cells from peripheral blood mononuclear cells, taken after pregnancy. The receptor source for this set is a female donor with multiple sclerosis, enrolled in a pregnancy study. The CDR3 runs from the conserved cysteine through the conserved F or W. A D gene is named only where the DNA matches it firmly. Where a row states a size, it is once, few, many or the class of an expanded clone; other rows omit it.

clone_size	d_call	v_call	j_call	cdr3_nt	cdr3_aa
NA	NA	TRBV30	TRBJ2-2	TGTGCCTGGAGTGTAGGGACACTGAGGACCGGGGAGCTGTTTTTT	CAWSVGTLRTGELFF
NA	TRBD2	TRBV5-1	TRBJ2-3	TGCGCCAGCAGCTTGAGGGACTACCCCCGCTCCCCCCAAGATACGCAGTATTTT	CASSLRDYPRSPQDTQYF
once	NA	TRBV4-3	TRBJ1-2	TGCGCCAGCAGCCAAGAGGGAAGGATAAGGGGGTATGGCTACACCTTC	CASSQEGRIRGYGYTF
NA	NA	TRBV4-2	TRBJ2-2	TGTGCCAGCAGTAGTTCGGGAGTGGACACCGGGGAGCTGTTTTTT	CASSSSGVDTGELFF
NA	NA	TRBV25-1	TRBJ2-7	TGTGCCAGCACTCCCGAGGGCTCCTACGAGCAGTACTTC	CASTPEGSYEQYF
NA	NA	TRBV10-1	TRBJ2-1	TGCGCCAGCAGTGAGTCGATACCCACCCGAGAATGTGAGCAGTTCTTC	CASSESIPTRECEQFF
once	NA	TRBV27	TRBJ2-2	TGTGCCAGCAGTTTAGTTAGGGGTGGGACCGGGGAGCTGTTTTTT	CASSLVRGGTGELFF
once	TRBD2	TRBV28	TRBJ2-7	TGTGCCAGCAGGAATAGCGGGAGGCAGAACGAGCAGTACTTC	CASRNSGRQNEQYF
NA	NA	TRBV5-4	TRBJ2-7	TGTGCCAGCAGCTCGGAGGGTAGCTCCTACGAGCAGTACTTC	CASSSEGSSYEQYF
NA	TRBD1	TRBV5-1	TRBJ1-4	TGCGCCAGCACCCAGGGGGAGGAAGCTAATGAAAAACTGTTTTTT	CASTQGEEANEKLFF
NA	NA	TRBV6-6	TRBJ1-4	TGTGCCAGCAGTACCTTTACAGGGCTTAATGAAAAACTGTTTTTT	CASSTFTGLNEKLFF
NA	NA	TRBV5-1	TRBJ2-7	TGCGCCAGCAGCTTGGAAAGAGTCCGGGACGAGCAGTACTTC	CASSLERVRDEQYF
NA	TRBD1	TRBV11-2	TRBJ2-1	TGTGCCAGCAGGTTAGATCAGAACAGGGGGGAGCAGTTCTTC	CASRLDQNRGEQFF
NA	NA	TRBV29-1	TRBJ2-3	TGCAGCGTTGAACGAGGGTACGGCACAGATACGCAGTATTTT	CSVERGYGTDTQYF
few	NA	TRBV29-1	TRBJ1-1	TGCAGCGTTACAGGGTCTAGGGACACTGAAGCTTTCTTT	CSVTGSRDTEAFF
NA	NA	TRBV6-5	TRBJ1-5	TGTGCCAGCAGTCCGGGGTCGTTTTATCAGCCCCAGCATTTT	CASSPGSFYQPQHF
once	TRBD2	TRBV28	TRBJ2-1	TGTGCCAGCAGTTTAACTAGCGGTACCAATGAGCAGTTCTTC	CASSLTSGTNEQFF
NA	NA	TRBV2	TRBJ2-1	TGTGCCAGCAGTAAACCGAGAGGCGGGACCGGGAATGAGCAGTTCTTC	CASSKPRGGTGNEQFF
NA	NA	TRBV18	TRBJ2-1	TGTGCCAGCTCACCCCTTGGGGGGGCCCAATCGGAGTTCTTC	CASSPLGGAQSEFF
NA	NA	TRBV5-1	TRBJ2-3	TGCGCCAGCAGCTTGGGGGCCGGAGGGCCAACAGATACGCAGTATTTT	CASSLGAGGPTDTQYF
NA	NA	TRBV20-1	TRBJ2-3	TGCAGTGCGAGATCAGGGGATACGCAGTATTTT	CSARSGDTQYF
NA	TRBD1	TRBV27	TRBJ1-3	TGTGCCAGCAGTTTAGAGGGACAGGGGGCAAGGGCGGGAAACACCATATATTTT	CASSLEGQGARAGNTIYF
NA	TRBD1	TRBV27	TRBJ1-1	TGTGCCAGCAAAGGGACAGGGAGGGCCCAAGGGGCTTTCTTT	CASKGTGRAQGAFF
NA	NA	TRBV6-5	TRBJ2-2	TGTGCCAGCAGAGCGCGGAACACCGGGGAGCTGTTTTTT	CASRARNTGELFF
once	NA	TRBV4-2	TRBJ1-1	TGTGCCAGCAGCCATGCTCAGGGGTCTGGGGGTGAAGCTTTCTTT	CASSHAQGSGGEAFF
NA	NA	TRBV9	TRBJ1-1	TGTGCCAGCAGCGTAGACACAAGGGGAACTGAAGCTTTCTTT	CASSVDTRGTEAFF
NA	NA	TRBV28	TRBJ1-5	TGTGCCAGCAGCGACCCGACAGCCCATAGGCAGCCCCAGCATTTT	CASSDPTAHRQPQHF
once	NA	TRBV23-1	TRBJ1-4	TGCGCCAGCAGTCAATCGAGAAGAACCGGGAACATCGAGGAAAAACTGTTTTTT	CASSQSRRTGNIEEKLFF